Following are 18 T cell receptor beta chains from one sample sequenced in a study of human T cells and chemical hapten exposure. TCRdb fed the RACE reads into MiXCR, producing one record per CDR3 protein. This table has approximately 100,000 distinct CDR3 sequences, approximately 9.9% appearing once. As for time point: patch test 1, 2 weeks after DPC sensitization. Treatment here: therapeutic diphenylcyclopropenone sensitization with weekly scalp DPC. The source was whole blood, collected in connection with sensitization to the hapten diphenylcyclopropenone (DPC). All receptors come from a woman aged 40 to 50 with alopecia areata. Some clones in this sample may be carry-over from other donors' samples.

The CDR3 DNA sequence: TGTGCCAGCAGTTACGGGGGTGTGGGTAACACTGAAGCTTTCTTT. This codes for CASSYGGVGNTEAFF. The V call is TRBV6-5, the J call TRBJ1-1, with D tentatively TRBD1 (5 bases). Germline V lookup: CDR1 MNHEY, CDR2 SVGAGI. CDR3 size: 15 residues. V lost 2 bases and J 2 bases, leaving 12 bases between the germline ends.

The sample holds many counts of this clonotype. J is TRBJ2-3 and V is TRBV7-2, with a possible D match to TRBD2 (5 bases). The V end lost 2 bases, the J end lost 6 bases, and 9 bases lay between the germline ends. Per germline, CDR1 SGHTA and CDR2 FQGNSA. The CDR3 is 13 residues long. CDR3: CASSLTTGDTQYF. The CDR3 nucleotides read TGTGCCAGCAGCTTAACAACGGGGGATACGCAGTATTTT.

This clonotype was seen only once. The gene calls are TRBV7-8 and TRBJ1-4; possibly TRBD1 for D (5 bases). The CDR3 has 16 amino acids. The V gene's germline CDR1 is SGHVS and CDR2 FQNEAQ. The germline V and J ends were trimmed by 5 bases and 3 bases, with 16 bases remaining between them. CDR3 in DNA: TGTGCCAGCAGCCCGCCCTTTCGGGGGGCTAATGAAAAACTGTTTTTT. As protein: CASSPPFRGANEKLFF.

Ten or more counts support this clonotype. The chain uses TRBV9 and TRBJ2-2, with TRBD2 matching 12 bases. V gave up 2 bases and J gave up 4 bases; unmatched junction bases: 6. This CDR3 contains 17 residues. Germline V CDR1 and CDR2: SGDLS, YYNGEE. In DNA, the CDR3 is TGTGCCAGCAGCGTTGGACTAGCGGGACCCTTCACCGGGGAGCTGTTTTTT. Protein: CASSVGLAGPFTGELFF.

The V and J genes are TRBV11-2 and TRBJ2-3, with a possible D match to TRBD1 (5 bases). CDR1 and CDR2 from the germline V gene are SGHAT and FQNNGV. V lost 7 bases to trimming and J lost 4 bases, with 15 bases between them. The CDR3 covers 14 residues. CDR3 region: CASKPFLGADTQYF. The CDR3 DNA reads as TGTGCCAGCAAGCCTTTTTTAGGGGCAGATACGCAGTATTTT.

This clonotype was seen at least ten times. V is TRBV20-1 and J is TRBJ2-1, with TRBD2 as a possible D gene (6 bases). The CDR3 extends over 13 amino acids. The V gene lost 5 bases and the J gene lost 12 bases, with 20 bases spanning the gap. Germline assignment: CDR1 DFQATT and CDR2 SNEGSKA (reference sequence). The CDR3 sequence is CSAPGTPTMRQFF. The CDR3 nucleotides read TGCAGTGCTCCCGGGACTCCGACAATGAGGCAGTTCTTC.

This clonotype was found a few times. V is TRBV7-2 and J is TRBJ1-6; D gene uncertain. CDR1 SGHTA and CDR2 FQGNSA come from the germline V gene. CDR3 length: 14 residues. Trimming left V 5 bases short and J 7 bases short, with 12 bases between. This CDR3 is CASSTGGYNSPLHF. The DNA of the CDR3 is TGTGCCAGCAGCACGGGAGGCTACAATTCACCCCTCCACTTT.

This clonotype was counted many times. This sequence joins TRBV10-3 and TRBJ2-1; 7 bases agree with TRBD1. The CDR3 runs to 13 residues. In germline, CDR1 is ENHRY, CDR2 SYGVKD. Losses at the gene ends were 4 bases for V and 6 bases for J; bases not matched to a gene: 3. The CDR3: CAISGTGSNEQFF. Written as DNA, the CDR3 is TGTGCCATCAGTGGGACAGGTTCCAATGAGCAGTTCTTC.

The CDR3 spells CASSDSPGNTGELFF. The CDR3 coding sequence is TGTGCCAGCAGTGATTCTCCGGGTAACACCGGGGAGCTGTTTTTT. The chain links TRBV2 to TRBJ2-2; D is ambiguous. CDR1 and CDR2 from the germline V gene are SNHLY and FYNNEI. With 3 bases removed from V and 2 bases from J, the gap between germline ends came to 10 bases. The CDR3 loop spans 15 amino acids.

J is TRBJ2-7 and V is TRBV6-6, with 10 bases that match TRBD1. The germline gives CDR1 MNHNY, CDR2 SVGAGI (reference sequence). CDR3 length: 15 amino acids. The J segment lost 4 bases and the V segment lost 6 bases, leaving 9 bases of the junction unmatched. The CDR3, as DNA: TGTGCCAGCAGCAAGACAGGGGGCAGGGGGTACGAGCAGTACTTC. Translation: CASSKTGGRGYEQYF.

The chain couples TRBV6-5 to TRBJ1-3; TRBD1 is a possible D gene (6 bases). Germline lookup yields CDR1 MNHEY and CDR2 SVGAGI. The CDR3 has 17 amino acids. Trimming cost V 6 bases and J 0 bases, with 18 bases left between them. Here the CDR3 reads CASSPIVGATSGNTIYF. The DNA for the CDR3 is TGTGCCAGCAGCCCCATTGTGGGGGCAACCTCTGGAAACACCATATATTTT.

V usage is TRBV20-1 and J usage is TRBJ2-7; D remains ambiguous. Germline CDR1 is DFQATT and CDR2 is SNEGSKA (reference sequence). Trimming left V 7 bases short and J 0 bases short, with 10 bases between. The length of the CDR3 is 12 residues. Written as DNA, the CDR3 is TGCAGTGGGCTAGGAGACTCCTACGAGCAGTACTTC. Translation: CSGLGDSYEQYF.

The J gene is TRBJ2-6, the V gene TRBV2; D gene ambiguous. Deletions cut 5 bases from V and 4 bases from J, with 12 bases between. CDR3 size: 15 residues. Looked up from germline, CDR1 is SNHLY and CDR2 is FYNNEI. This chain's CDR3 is CASSTVRIGANVLTF. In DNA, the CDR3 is TGTGCCAGCAGTACAGTCCGGATCGGGGCCAACGTCCTGACTTTC.

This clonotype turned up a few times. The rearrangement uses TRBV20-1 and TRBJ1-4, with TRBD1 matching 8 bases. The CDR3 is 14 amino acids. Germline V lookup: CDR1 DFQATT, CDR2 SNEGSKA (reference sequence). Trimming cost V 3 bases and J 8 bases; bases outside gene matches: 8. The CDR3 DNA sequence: TGCAGTGCTAGCCCCGGACAGGGTTGGGAAAAACTGTTTTTT. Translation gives CSASPGQGWEKLFF.

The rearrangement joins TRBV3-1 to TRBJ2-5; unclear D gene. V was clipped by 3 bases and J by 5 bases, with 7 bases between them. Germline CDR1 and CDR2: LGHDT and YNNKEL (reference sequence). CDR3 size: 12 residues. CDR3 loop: CASSHPSETQYF. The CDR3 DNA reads TGTGCCAGCAGCCACCCCTCGGAGACCCAGTACTTC.

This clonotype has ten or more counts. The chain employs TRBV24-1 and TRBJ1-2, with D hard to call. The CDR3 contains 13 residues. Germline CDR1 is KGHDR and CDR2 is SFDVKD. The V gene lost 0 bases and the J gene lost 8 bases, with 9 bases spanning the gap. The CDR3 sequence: CATSDLMQEGYTF. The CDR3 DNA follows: TGTGCCACCAGTGATTTGATGCAGGAAGGCTACACCTTC.

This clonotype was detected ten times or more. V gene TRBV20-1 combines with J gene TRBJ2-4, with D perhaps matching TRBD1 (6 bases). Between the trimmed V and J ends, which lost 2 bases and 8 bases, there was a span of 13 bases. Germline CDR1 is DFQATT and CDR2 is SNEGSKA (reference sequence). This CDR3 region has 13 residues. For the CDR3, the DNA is TGCAGTGCTAGAAGGGGGAGAGGGGACATTCAGTACTTC. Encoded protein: CSARRGRGDIQYF.

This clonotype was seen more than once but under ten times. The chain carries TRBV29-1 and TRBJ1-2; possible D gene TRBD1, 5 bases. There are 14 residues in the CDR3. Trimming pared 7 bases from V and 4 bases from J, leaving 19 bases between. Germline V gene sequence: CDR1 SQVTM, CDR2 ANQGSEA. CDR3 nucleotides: TGCAGCGCCCAAACCCGACCCGGGGGCTATGGCTACACCTTC. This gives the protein CSAQTRPGGYGYTF.